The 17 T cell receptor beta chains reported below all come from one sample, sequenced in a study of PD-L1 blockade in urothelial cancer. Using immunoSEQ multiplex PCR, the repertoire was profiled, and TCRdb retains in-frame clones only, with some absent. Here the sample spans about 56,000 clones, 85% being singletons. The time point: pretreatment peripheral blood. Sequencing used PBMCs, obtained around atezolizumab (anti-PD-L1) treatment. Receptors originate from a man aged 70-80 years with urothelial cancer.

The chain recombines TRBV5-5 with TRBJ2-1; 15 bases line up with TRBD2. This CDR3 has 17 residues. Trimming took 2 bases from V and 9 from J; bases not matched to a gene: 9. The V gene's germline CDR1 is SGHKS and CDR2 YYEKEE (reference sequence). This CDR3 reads CASSLRTSGGGKAEQFF. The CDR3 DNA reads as TGTGCCAGCAGCTTAAGGACTAGCGGGGGGGGTAAGGCTGAGCAGTTCTTC.

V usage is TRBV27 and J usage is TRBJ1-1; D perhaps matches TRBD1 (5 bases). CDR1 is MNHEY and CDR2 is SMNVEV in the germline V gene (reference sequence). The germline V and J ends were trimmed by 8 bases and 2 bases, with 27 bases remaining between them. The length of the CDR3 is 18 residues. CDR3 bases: TGTGCCAGCCGCGTGCAGTCCTCCACGTGGGGCCTCAACACTGAAGCTTTCTTT. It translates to CASRVQSSTWGLNTEAFF.

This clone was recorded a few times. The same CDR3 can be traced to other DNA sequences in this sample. The CDR3 spells CASSPGTSGYEQYF. CDR3 nucleotides: TGCGCCAGCAGCCCGGGGACTAGCGGCTACGAGCAGTACTTC. The chain has TRBV5-1 and TRBJ2-7, with TRBD2 matching over 11 bases. This CDR3 spans 14 amino acids. V lost 4 bases, J lost 3 bases, and 3 bases stayed unmatched. Looked up from germline, CDR1 is SGHRS and CDR2 is YFSETQ.

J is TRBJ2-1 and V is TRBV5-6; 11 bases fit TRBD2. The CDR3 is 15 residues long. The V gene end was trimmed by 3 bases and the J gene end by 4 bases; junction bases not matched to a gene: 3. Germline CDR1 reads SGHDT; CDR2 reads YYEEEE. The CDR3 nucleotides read TGTGCCAGCAGCTCCACTAGCGGGAGATACAATGAGCAGTTCTTC. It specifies CASSSTSGRYNEQFF.

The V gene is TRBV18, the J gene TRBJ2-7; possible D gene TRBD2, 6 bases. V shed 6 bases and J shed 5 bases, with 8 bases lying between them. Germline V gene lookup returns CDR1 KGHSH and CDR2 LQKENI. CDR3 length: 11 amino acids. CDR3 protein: CASSPGDEQYF. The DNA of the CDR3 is TGTGCCAGCTCCCCGGGGGACGAGCAGTACTTC.

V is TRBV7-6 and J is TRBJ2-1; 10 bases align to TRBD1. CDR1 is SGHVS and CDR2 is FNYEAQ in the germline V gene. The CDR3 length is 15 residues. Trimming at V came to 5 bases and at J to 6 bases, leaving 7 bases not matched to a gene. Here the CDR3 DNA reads TGTGCCAGCAGCGGGCCGGGACAGGGGATCAATGAGCAGTTCTTC. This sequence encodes CASSGPGQGINEQFF.

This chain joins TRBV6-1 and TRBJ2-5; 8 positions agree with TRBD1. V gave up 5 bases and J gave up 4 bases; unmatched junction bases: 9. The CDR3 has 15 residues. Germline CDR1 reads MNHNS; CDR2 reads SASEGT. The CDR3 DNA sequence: TGTGCCAGCAGTCCCGGACAGGGCGGGCGAGAGACCCAGTACTTC. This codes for CASSPGQGGRETQYF.

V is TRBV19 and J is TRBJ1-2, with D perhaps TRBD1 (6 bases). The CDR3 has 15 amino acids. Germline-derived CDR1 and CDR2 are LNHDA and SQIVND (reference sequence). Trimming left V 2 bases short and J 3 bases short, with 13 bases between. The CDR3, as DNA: TGTGCCAGTAGTATACGGGGGGGCGCGCACTATGGCTACACCTTC. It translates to CASSIRGGAHYGYTF. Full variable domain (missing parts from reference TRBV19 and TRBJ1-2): DGGITQSPKYLFRKEGQNVTLSCEQNLNHDAMYWYRQDPGQGLRLIYYSQIVNDFQKGDIAEGYSVSREKKESFPLTVTSAQKNPTAFYLCASSIRGGAHYGYTFGSGTRLTVV.

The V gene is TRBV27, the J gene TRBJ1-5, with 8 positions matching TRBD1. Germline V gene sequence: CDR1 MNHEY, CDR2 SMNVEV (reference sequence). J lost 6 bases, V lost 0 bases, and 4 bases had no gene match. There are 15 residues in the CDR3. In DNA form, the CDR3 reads TGTGCCAGCAGTTTATCCTGGACAGGGAGTCAGCCCCAGCATTTT. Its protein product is CASSLSWTGSQPQHF.

For the CDR3, the DNA is TGTGCCTGGAGTGTTCCCGGGACAGGCAATCAGCCCCAGCATTTT. Encoded protein: CAWSVPGTGNQPQHF. The chain couples TRBV30 to TRBJ1-5; 7 bases line up with TRBD1. The V gene end was trimmed by 0 bases and the J gene end by 2 bases; junction bases not matched to a gene: 4. The germline V gene encodes CDR1 GTSNPN and CDR2 SVGIG (reference sequence). CDR3 length: 15 amino acids.

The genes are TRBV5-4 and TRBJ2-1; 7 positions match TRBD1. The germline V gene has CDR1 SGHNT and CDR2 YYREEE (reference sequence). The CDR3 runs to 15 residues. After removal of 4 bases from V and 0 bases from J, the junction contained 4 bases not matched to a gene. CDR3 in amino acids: CASSEDRSSYNEQFF. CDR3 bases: TGTGCCAGCAGCGAGGACAGGAGCTCCTACAATGAGCAGTTCTTC.

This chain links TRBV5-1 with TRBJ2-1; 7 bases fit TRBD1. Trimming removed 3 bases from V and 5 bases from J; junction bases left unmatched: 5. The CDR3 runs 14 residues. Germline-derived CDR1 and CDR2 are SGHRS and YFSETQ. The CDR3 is CASSYGQVNNEQFF. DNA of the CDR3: TGCGCCAGCAGCTACGGACAGGTAAACAATGAGCAGTTCTTC.

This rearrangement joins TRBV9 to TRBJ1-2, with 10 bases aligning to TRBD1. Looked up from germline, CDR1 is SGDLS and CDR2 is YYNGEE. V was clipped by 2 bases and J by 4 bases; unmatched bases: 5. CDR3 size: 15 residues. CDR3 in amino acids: CASSVDRGNIYGYTF. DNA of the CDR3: TGTGCCAGCAGCGTGGACAGGGGGAACATCTATGGCTACACCTTC.

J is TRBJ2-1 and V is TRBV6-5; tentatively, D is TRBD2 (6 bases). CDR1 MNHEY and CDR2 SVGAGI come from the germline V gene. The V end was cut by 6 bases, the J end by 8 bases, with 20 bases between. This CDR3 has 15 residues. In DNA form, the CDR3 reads TGTGCCAGCAGCCTCTCGGGACTCCTGCCCCATGAGCAGTTCTTC. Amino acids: CASSLSGLLPHEQFF.

CDR3 DNA sequence: TGTGCCAGCAGCTTAAACCCGACTAGCAGGCAAGAGACCCAGTACTTC. Residues: CASSLNPTSRQETQYF. J is TRBJ2-5 and V is TRBV11-2; 7 positions agree with TRBD2. With V trimmed by 2 bases and J by 2 bases, 8 bases remained unmatched. The CDR3 covers 16 residues. CDR1 SGHAT and CDR2 FQNNGV come from the germline V gene. The variable domain in full, with the rest retrieved from reference TRBV11-2 and TRBJ2-5, is EAGVAQSPRYKIIEKRQSVAFWCNPISGHATLYWYQQILGQGPKLLIQFQNNGVVDDSQLPKDRFSAERLKGVDSTLKIQPAKLEDSAVYLCASSLNPTSRQETQYFGPGTRLLVL.

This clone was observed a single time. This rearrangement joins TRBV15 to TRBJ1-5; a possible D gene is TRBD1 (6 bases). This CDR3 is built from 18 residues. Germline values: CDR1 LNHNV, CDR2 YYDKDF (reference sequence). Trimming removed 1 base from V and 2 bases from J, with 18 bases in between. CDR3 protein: CATSRASSTGIGNQPQHF. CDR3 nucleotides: TGTGCCACCAGCAGAGCCTCCTCCACAGGGATTGGCAATCAGCCCCAGCATTTT.

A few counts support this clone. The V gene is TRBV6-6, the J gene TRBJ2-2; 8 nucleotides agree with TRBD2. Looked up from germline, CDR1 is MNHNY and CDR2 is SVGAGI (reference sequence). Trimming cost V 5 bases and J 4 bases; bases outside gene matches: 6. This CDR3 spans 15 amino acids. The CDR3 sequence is CASSPPAGATGELFF. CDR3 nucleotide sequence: TGTGCCAGCAGTCCCCCAGCGGGAGCCACCGGGGAGCTGTTTTTT.